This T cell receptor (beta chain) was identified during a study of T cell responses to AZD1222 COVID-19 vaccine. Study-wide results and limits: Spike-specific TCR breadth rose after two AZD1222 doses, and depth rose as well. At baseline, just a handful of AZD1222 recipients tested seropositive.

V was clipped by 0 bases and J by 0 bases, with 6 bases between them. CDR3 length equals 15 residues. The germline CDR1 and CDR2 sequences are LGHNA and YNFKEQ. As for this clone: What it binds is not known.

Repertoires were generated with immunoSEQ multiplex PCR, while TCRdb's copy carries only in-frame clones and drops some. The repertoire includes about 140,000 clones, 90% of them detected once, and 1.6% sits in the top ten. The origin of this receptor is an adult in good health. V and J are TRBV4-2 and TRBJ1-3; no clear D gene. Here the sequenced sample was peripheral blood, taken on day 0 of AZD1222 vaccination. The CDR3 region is CASSQDGISGNTIYF. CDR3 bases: TGTGCCAGCAGCCAAGATGGGATCTCTGGAAACACCATATATTTT.